The rows below give T cell receptor beta chains drawn from one sample of a study of CD8 T cells in Susac syndrome. In TCRdb, the immunoSEQ multiplex PCR reads were re-called with MiXCR into one record per CDR3 protein. Altogether 150,000 to 200,000 distinct CDR3 sequences are present, 90% to 97% being singletons, with the ten largest covering roughly 0.12%. What was sequenced was CD4+ T cells from PBMCs. These receptors all come from a human donor with Susac syndrome. Each CDR3 is given with its conserved first and last residue. Fields, in order: CDR3 length, clone size, D gene, V gene, J gene, CDR3 protein, CDR3 DNA. A D gene is named only where the DNA matches it firmly. Size is omitted from some rows. Given values are once, few, many or a class for expanded clones.

cdr3_length: 14
clone_size: -
d_call: TRBD1
v_call: TRBV28
j_call: TRBJ1-5
cdr3_aa: CASSPGQGTEPQHF
cdr3_nt: TGTGCCAGCAGTCCCGGACAGGGAACAGAGCCCCAGCATTTT

cdr3_length: 15
clone_size: -
d_call: -
v_call: TRBV9
j_call: TRBJ2-2
cdr3_aa: CASSVGQIGTGELFF
cdr3_nt: TGTGCCAGCAGCGTAGGACAGATTGGCACCGGGGAGCTGTTTTTT

cdr3_length: 14
clone_size: once
d_call: TRBD1
v_call: TRBV7-9
j_call: TRBJ2-5
cdr3_aa: CASRSTGVGETQYF
cdr3_nt: TGTGCCAGCAGATCGACAGGGGTCGGGGAGACCCAGTACTTC

cdr3_length: 17
clone_size: -
d_call: TRBD2
v_call: TRBV4-2
j_call: TRBJ2-3
cdr3_aa: CASSQDRRTSGADTQYF
cdr3_nt: TGTGCCAGCAGCCAAGATCGAAGGACTAGCGGGGCAGATACGCAGTATTTT

cdr3_length: 15
clone_size: -
d_call: TRBD2
v_call: TRBV28
j_call: TRBJ2-3
cdr3_aa: CASSLWGTSGRTQYF
cdr3_nt: TGTGCCAGCAGTTTATGGGGGACTAGCGGGAGGACGCAGTATTTT

cdr3_length: 16
clone_size: -
d_call: TRBD2
v_call: TRBV4-2
j_call: TRBJ2-1
cdr3_aa: CASSASPSGRTFEQFF
cdr3_nt: TGTGCCAGCAGCGCCTCTCCTAGCGGGAGGACTTTTGAGCAGTTCTTC

cdr3_length: 16
clone_size: -
d_call: TRBD2
v_call: TRBV10-3
j_call: TRBJ2-1
cdr3_aa: CAISELAGGPINEQFF
cdr3_nt: TGTGCCATCAGTGAGTTGGCGGGGGGGCCGATCAATGAGCAGTTCTTC

cdr3_length: 16
clone_size: -
d_call: -
v_call: TRBV7-9
j_call: TRBJ1-4
cdr3_aa: CASSSLPTVPNEKLFF
cdr3_nt: TGTGCCAGCAGCTCCCTGCCGACAGTCCCAAATGAAAAACTGTTTTTT

cdr3_length: 13
clone_size: -
d_call: -
v_call: TRBV29-1
j_call: TRBJ2-1
cdr3_aa: CSAWWGAGNEQFF
cdr3_nt: TGCAGCGCCTGGTGGGGGGCCGGGAATGAGCAGTTCTTC

cdr3_length: 15
clone_size: once
d_call: -
v_call: TRBV27
j_call: TRBJ1-1
cdr3_aa: CASSPGVRQWNAAFF
cdr3_nt: TGTGCCAGCAGTCCCGGGGTGAGACAGTGGAACGCAGCTTTCTTT

cdr3_length: 16
clone_size: -
d_call: TRBD1
v_call: TRBV19
j_call: TRBJ2-6
cdr3_aa: CASATGSPSGANVLTF
cdr3_nt: TGTGCCAGTGCGACAGGGAGTCCTTCTGGGGCCAACGTCCTGACTTTC

cdr3_length: 15
clone_size: once
d_call: -
v_call: TRBV9
j_call: TRBJ2-6
cdr3_aa: CASSAGDSGANVLTF
cdr3_nt: TGTGCCAGCAGCGCCGGAGACTCTGGGGCCAACGTCCTGACTTTC

cdr3_length: 11
clone_size: -
d_call: -
v_call: TRBV20-1
j_call: TRBJ1-1
cdr3_aa: CSAMPGSEAFF
cdr3_nt: TGCAGTGCTATGCCGGGAAGTGAAGCTTTCTTT

cdr3_length: 11
clone_size: -
d_call: -
v_call: TRBV6-1
j_call: TRBJ2-4
cdr3_aa: CASKGTNIQYF
cdr3_nt: TGTGCCAGCAAGGGGACCAACATTCAGTACTTC

cdr3_length: 15
clone_size: -
d_call: -
v_call: TRBV9
j_call: TRBJ1-6
cdr3_aa: CASSVEDTYNSPLHF
cdr3_nt: TGTGCCAGCAGCGTAGAAGACACCTATAATTCACCCCTCCACTTT

cdr3_length: 14
clone_size: -
d_call: TRBD1
v_call: TRBV7-9
j_call: TRBJ1-5
cdr3_aa: CASSSGGSNQPQHF
cdr3_nt: TGTGCCAGCAGCTCAGGGGGTAGCAATCAGCCCCAGCATTTT

cdr3_length: 13
clone_size: -
d_call: TRBD1
v_call: TRBV28
j_call: TRBJ1-1
cdr3_aa: CASSVGQGDRAFF
cdr3_nt: TGTGCCAGCAGTGTTGGACAGGGGGATCGGGCTTTCTTT

cdr3_length: 15
clone_size: -
d_call: TRBD1
v_call: TRBV7-3
j_call: TRBJ1-2
cdr3_aa: CASSPGQDYDYGYTF
cdr3_nt: TGTGCCAGCAGCCCCGGACAGGATTATGACTATGGCTACACCTTC

cdr3_length: 15
clone_size: -
d_call: -
v_call: TRBV2
j_call: TRBJ2-6
cdr3_aa: CASRASSSGANVLTF
cdr3_nt: TGTGCCAGCAGGGCCTCATCTAGTGGGGCCAACGTCCTGACTTTC

cdr3_length: 15
clone_size: -
d_call: TRBD2
v_call: TRBV20-1
j_call: TRBJ2-1
cdr3_aa: CSAARLADPADEQFF
cdr3_nt: TGCAGTGCGGCTAGACTAGCGGACCCCGCAGATGAGCAGTTCTTC

cdr3_length: 17
clone_size: -
d_call: TRBD2
v_call: TRBV9
j_call: TRBJ2-6
cdr3_aa: CASSSAGYDTGANVLTF
cdr3_nt: TGTGCCAGCAGCTCAGCGGGATACGATACTGGGGCCAACGTCCTGACTTTC

cdr3_length: 17
clone_size: -
d_call: -
v_call: TRBV9
j_call: TRBJ2-4
cdr3_aa: CASSVDPRRGGKNIQYF
cdr3_nt: TGTGCCAGCAGCGTAGATCCGCGTAGGGGAGGCAAAAACATTCAGTACTTC

cdr3_length: 14
clone_size: -
d_call: TRBD1
v_call: TRBV30
j_call: TRBJ2-7
cdr3_aa: CAWGQGRGYYEQYF
cdr3_nt: TGTGCCTGGGGACAGGGGAGGGGTTACTACGAGCAGTACTTC

cdr3_length: 14
clone_size: once
d_call: -
v_call: TRBV9
j_call: TRBJ2-2
cdr3_aa: CASTQASGNGELFF
cdr3_nt: TGTGCCAGCACCCAGGCCTCTGGTAACGGGGAGCTGTTTTTT

cdr3_length: 12
clone_size: few
d_call: -
v_call: TRBV14
j_call: TRBJ2-1
cdr3_aa: CASSPGHNEQFF
cdr3_nt: TGTGCCAGCAGCCCTGGACACAATGAGCAGTTCTTC

cdr3_length: 13
clone_size: -
d_call: -
v_call: TRBV4-2
j_call: TRBJ2-5
cdr3_aa: CASSLDPKETQYF
cdr3_nt: TGTGCCAGCAGCCTCGACCCTAAGGAGACCCAGTACTTC

cdr3_length: 15
clone_size: -
d_call: TRBD2
v_call: TRBV20-1
j_call: TRBJ2-1
cdr3_aa: CSASLAASGLNEQFF
cdr3_nt: TGCAGTGCGAGTCTTGCCGCTAGCGGCCTTAATGAGCAGTTCTTC

cdr3_length: 16
clone_size: -
d_call: -
v_call: TRBV15
j_call: TRBJ1-2
cdr3_aa: CATSRDVGLRVRGYTF
cdr3_nt: TGTGCCACCAGCAGAGATGTAGGCCTGCGAGTGAGGGGCTACACCTTC

cdr3_length: 15
clone_size: -
d_call: -
v_call: TRBV4-3
j_call: TRBJ1-2
cdr3_aa: CASSPSGGGRYGYTF
cdr3_nt: TGCGCCAGCAGCCCAAGCGGGGGGGGACGCTATGGCTACACCTTC

cdr3_length: 12
clone_size: -
d_call: -
v_call: TRBV29-1
j_call: TRBJ1-2
cdr3_aa: CSVLSGQSGYTF
cdr3_nt: TGCAGCGTTCTCTCAGGGCAGAGCGGCTACACCTTC

cdr3_length: 14
clone_size: -
d_call: TRBD2
v_call: TRBV9
j_call: TRBJ2-1
cdr3_aa: CASSVDAGVNEQFF
cdr3_nt: TGTGCCAGCAGCGTAGATGCGGGAGTCAATGAGCAGTTCTTC

cdr3_length: 12
clone_size: -
d_call: -
v_call: TRBV15
j_call: TRBJ2-3
cdr3_aa: CATSRDTNTQYF
cdr3_nt: TGTGCCACCAGCAGAGATACCAATACGCAGTATTTT

cdr3_length: 14
clone_size: -
d_call: -
v_call: TRBV5-4
j_call: TRBJ2-2
cdr3_aa: CASSLPGATGELFF
cdr3_nt: TGTGCCAGCAGCTTGCCGGGAGCTACCGGGGAGCTGTTTTTT

cdr3_length: 13
clone_size: -
d_call: TRBD1
v_call: TRBV29-1
j_call: TRBJ2-1
cdr3_aa: CSVADNRGNEQFF
cdr3_nt: TGCAGCGTTGCAGATAACAGGGGCAATGAGCAGTTCTTC

cdr3_length: 14
clone_size: -
d_call: -
v_call: TRBV7-2
j_call: TRBJ1-5
cdr3_aa: CASSHRGLNQPQHF
cdr3_nt: TGTGCCAGCAGCCACCGGGGCCTCAATCAGCCCCAGCATTTT

cdr3_length: 13
clone_size: -
d_call: -
v_call: TRBV18
j_call: TRBJ1-1
cdr3_aa: CASAQGMNTEAFF
cdr3_nt: TGTGCCAGCGCACAGGGAATGAACACTGAAGCTTTCTTT

cdr3_length: 14
clone_size: -
d_call: -
v_call: TRBV4-3
j_call: TRBJ2-4
cdr3_aa: CASSQLQGEDIQYF
cdr3_nt: TGCGCCAGCAGCCAACTACAGGGTGAAGACATTCAGTACTTC

cdr3_length: 13
clone_size: -
d_call: TRBD1
v_call: TRBV5-1
j_call: TRBJ2-4
cdr3_aa: CASSFQQGDIQYF
cdr3_nt: TGCGCCAGCAGCTTTCAACAGGGGGACATTCAGTACTTC